This T cell receptor (beta chain) was recovered during a study of T cells expressing NK-cell markers. About the study: Of eight sequenced donors, seven were HCMV-seropositive and one HCMV-seronegative.

Regarding the study as a whole: These clonotypes additionally ranked first within the CD3+CD56-NKG2C+ fraction of several donors. As a fraction of CD8+ T cells, dominant NKG2C+ clonotypes reached about 1.0-8% in over 5 donors.

Concerning this clonotype itself: Its antigen is unidentified.

Germline V gene sequence: CDR1 MNHNS, CDR2 SASEGT. The CDR3 totals 14 residues. 5'RACE template switching built TCR beta cDNA with unique molecular identifiers. Using the 5' RACE reads, TCRdb records one entry per CDR3 protein without DNA. Found here are fewer than 400,000 distinct CDR3 sequences; the top ten clones hold roughly 5.2%. This chain links TRBV6-1 with TRBJ1-6; TCRdb's D call, TRBD1, is unchecked because there is no DNA. The specimen sequenced was blood T cells: a sorted CD56 or NKG2C T cell subset, CD4+ or CD8+ T cells, or bulk PBMC T cells (not recorded which). This sequence was found in a man aged 18 to 69 in good health. The CDR3 reads CASSPTGVGSPLHF.